The present T cell receptor (beta chain) was sequenced within a study of shared clonotypes between healthy human individuals. Some clones are missing from TCRdb's copy, which holds only in-frame ones; the method was immunoSEQ multiplex PCR. Of roughly 1.5 million clones in the sample, 95% to 99% are singletons; the top ten hold 0.45%. V shed 4 bases and J shed 6 bases, with 19 bases lying between them. In germline, CDR1 is LNHDA, CDR2 SQIVND (reference sequence). CDR3 length: 15 residues. This TCR derives from a man aged 25-45 years in good health. The chain has TRBV19 and TRBJ2-7; a weak D match, TRBD2 (6 bases). Sequenced material: naive CD4+ T cells sorted from blood. Subset of the sample: CD45RA+ positively selected. The CDR3: CASSRGPGTGGEQYF. In DNA form, the CDR3 reads TGTGCCAGTAGTAGGGGTCCCGGGACCGGGGGCGAGCAGTACTTC.